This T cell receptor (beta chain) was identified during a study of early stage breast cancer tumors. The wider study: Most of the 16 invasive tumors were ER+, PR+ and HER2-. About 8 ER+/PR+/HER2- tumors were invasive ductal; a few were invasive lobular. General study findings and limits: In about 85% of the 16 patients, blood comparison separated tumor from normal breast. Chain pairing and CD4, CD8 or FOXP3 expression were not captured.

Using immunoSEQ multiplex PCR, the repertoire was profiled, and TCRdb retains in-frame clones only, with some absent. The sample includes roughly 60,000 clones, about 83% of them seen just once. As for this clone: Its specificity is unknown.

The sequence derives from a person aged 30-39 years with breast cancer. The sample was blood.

The CDR3 DNA sequence: TGCGCCAGCAGCCAGTCAGGACCCCCCCTCCCTGGGGCCAACGTCCTGACTTTC. This encodes CASSQSGPPLPGANVLTF. The chain couples TRBV4-1 to TRBJ2-6; D call uncertain. Per germline, CDR1 MGHRA and CDR2 YSYEKL. V shed 3 bases and J shed 2 bases, with 17 bases lying between them. The CDR3 spans 18 residues.